Here is one T cell receptor beta chain with its context. Enrolled through a virtual design, the participants were between 18 and 89 years of age and came from about two dozen US areas. Assignment of participants to cohorts was predicated upon participant-reported clinical history. Before they entered the study, exposed participants had met a COVID-19 case within 2 weeks. The data were obtained in a study of blood T cell repertoires in COVID-19. Study details: The analysed material was cDNA or gDNA that came from T cells, B-cell-depleted T cells, or PBMCs.

TCRdb's table, derived via immunoSEQ multiplex PCR, lists solely in-frame clones and lacks some. The sample has approximately 380,000 clones, just over 90% seen once. V was clipped by 2 bases and J by 2 bases; unmatched bases: 2. The CDR3 sequence is 14 residues long. Germline values: CDR1 MNHEY, CDR2 SMNVEV (reference sequence). Sequencing was performed on PBMCs or T cells enriched from blood (not recorded which). The source is a woman between 40 and 50 years old who had been exposed to COVID-19. The chain couples TRBV27 to TRBJ2-5; 7 bases align to TRBD1. This CDR3 reads CASSLMGQQETQYF. The DNA of the CDR3 is TGTGCCAGCAGTTTAATGGGACAGCAAGAGACCCAGTACTTC.